These 30 T cell receptor beta chains were sequenced from one sample in a study of cytomegalovirus exposure and HLA in healthy donors. Amplification used 60 Vbeta primers and 13 Jbeta primers. Method: immunoSEQ multiplex PCR; TCRdb's copy keeps in-frame clones and lacks some. Of tens of thousands of clones listed, roughly four fifths are singletons. Sequenced input: PBMCs. These receptors all stem from a man in his thirties or forties in good health and CMV-seronegative.

Notes on this clone: An end of the junction differs from the germline gene, which may be a read error. The V call is TRBV5-1, the J call TRBJ2-3; 8 bases map to TRBD2. Looked up from germline, CDR1 is SGHRS and CDR2 is YFSETQ. The CDR3 consists of 16 residues. CDR3 protein: CANSGNSGKSTDTQYF. Written as DNA, the CDR3 is TGCGCCAACAGCGGTAATAGCGGGAAAAGCACAGATACGCAGTATTTT.

This chain links TRBV7-8 with TRBJ1-2; D remains unclear. Germline lookup yields CDR1 SGHVS and CDR2 FQNEAQ. This CDR3 spans 14 amino acids. Trimming stripped 1 base from V and 2 bases from J, with 8 bases between. The CDR3 DNA sequence: TGTGCCAGCAGCTTAGGGGCCGCAAACTATGGCTACACCTTC. Its protein product is CASSLGAANYGYTF.

This chain joins TRBV11-1 and TRBJ2-1, with TRBD2 identical over 7 bases. The junction had 8 bases not matched to a gene; V was cut back by 8 bases and J by 7 bases. CDR1 is SGHAT, CDR2 FQDESV, per germline (reference sequence). The CDR3 is 13 residues long. CDR3 in amino acids: CASAGEPYNEQFF. CDR3 DNA: TGTGCCAGCGCGGGGGAACCGTATAATGAGCAGTTCTTC.

V is TRBV11-2 and J is TRBJ2-1; 7 bases agree with TRBD2. Trimming took 2 bases from V and 5 from J; bases not matched to a gene: 9. Germline V gene sequence: CDR1 SGHAT, CDR2 FQNNGV. This CDR3 contains 16 residues. The CDR3 region is CASSLLSRELNNEQFF. CDR3 bases: TGTGCCAGCAGCTTATTATCGCGGGAGCTTAACAATGAGCAGTTCTTC.

The genes are TRBV6-1 and TRBJ1-1; 9 bases align to TRBD1. V shed 7 bases and J 1 base; nucleotides not matched to a gene: 7. The CDR3 sequence is 15 residues long. CDR1 MNHNS and CDR2 SASEGT come from the germline V gene. CDR3 region: CASTITGGPNTEAFF. The CDR3 coding sequence is TGTGCCAGCACTATTACAGGGGGCCCGAACACTGAAGCTTTCTTT.

This chain uses TRBV19 with TRBJ1-2, with 9 bases fitting TRBD1. The CDR3 consists of 12 residues. The germline V gene encodes CDR1 LNHDA and CDR2 SQIVND (reference sequence). CDR3 sequence: CAAGTGPYGYTF. In DNA, the CDR3 is TGTGCAGCCGGGACAGGGCCCTATGGCTACACCTTC.

This clone was found a few times. The rearrangement links TRBV5-6 to TRBJ1-2; the D gene is possibly TRBD1 (5 bases). Per the germline V gene, CDR1 is SGHDT and CDR2 is YYEEEE. This CDR3 contains 14 residues. Trimming stripped 3 bases from V and 4 bases from J, with 13 bases between. CDR3 sequence reads: CASSYQGVSYGYTF. The DNA of the CDR3 is TGTGCCAGCAGCTACCAAGGGGTTAGCTATGGCTACACCTTC. Complete variable domain (other parts from reference TRBV5-6 and TRBJ1-2): DAGVTQSPTHLIKTRGQQVTLRCSPKSGHDTVSWYQQALGQGPQFIFQYYEEEERQRGNFPDRFSGHQFPNYSSELNVNALLLGDSALYLCASSYQGVSYGYTFGSGTRLTVV.

In its sample, this clone was seen a few times. The genes are TRBV2 and TRBJ1-2; TRBD1 matches 7 bases. Germline V gene data show CDR1 as SNHLY and CDR2 as FYNNEI. CDR3 length: 13 residues. J gave up 4 bases and V 2 bases, and 1 base lay outside the gene matches. The CDR3 sequence: CASSEKGAYGYTF. The DNA for the CDR3 is TGTGCCAGCAGTGAAAAGGGGGCCTATGGCTACACCTTC. The full variable domain, its missing parts supplied by reference TRBV2 and TRBJ1-2, is EPEVTQTPSHQVTQMGQEVILRCVPISNHLYFYWYRQILGQKVEFLVSFYNNEISEKSEIFDDQFSVERPDGSNFTLKIRSTKLEDSAMYFCASSEKGAYGYTFGSGTRLTVV.

The chain joins TRBV4-1 to TRBJ2-2, with TRBD1 as a possible D gene (6 bases). Trimming left V 4 bases short and J 2 bases short, with 14 bases between. CDR1 is MGHRA and CDR2 is YSYEKL in the germline V gene. The CDR3 consists of 16 residues. CDR3 DNA sequence: TGCGCCAGCAGCCTAGGAACAGGGTCTAACACCGGGGAGCTGTTTTTT. Residues: CASSLGTGSNTGELFF.

This CDR3 reads CASSYPNEQFF. CDR3 nucleotides: TGTGCCAGCAGTTACCCGAATGAGCAGTTCTTC. This sequence joins TRBV6-5 and TRBJ2-1, with D uncertain. The CDR3 is 11 amino acids. With 2 bases removed from V and 7 bases from J, the gap between germline ends came to 3 bases. The germline CDR1 and CDR2 sequences are MNHEY and SVGAGI.

The rearrangement joins TRBV5-1 to TRBJ2-1, with D perhaps TRBD1 (7 bases). CDR1 SGHRS and CDR2 YFSETQ come from the germline V gene. V was shortened by 0 bases and J by 0 bases, with 16 bases between the two germline ends. The CDR3 spans 18 residues. CDR3 nucleotides: TGCGCCAGCAGCTTGGGCCCGGGGGCAGGGGGCTCCTACAATGAGCAGTTCTTC. Translating gives CASSLGPGAGGSYNEQFF.

The chain carries TRBV14 and TRBJ2-1, with 7 bases identical to TRBD2. V shed 4 bases and J 4 bases; nucleotides not matched to a gene: 7. The V gene's germline CDR1 is SGHDN and CDR2 FVKESK. This CDR3 comprises 15 residues. CDR3 nucleotide sequence: TGTGCCAGCAGCCGGGGGAGGGCCGGGTACAATGAGCAGTTCTTC. Its protein product is CASSRGRAGYNEQFF.

This chain joins TRBV2 and TRBJ1-2, with 7 bases identical to TRBD1. CDR1 is SNHLY, CDR2 FYNNEI, per germline. J lost 8 bases, V lost 7 bases, and 4 bases had no gene match. There are 11 residues in the CDR3. The CDR3 nucleotides are TGTGCCAGCATTAAGACAGGGGGCTACACCTTC. Amino acid sequence: CASIKTGGYTF.

This chain connects TRBV7-9 to TRBJ1-1; a possible D gene is TRBD1 (5 bases). Germline V gene sequence: CDR1 SEHNR, CDR2 FQNEAQ (reference sequence). CDR3 length equals 14 residues. V was cut by 1 base and J by 4 bases, with 10 bases left in between. The CDR3 DNA reads as TGTGCCAGCAGCTTAGTCCAGGGTGTCACTGAAGCTTTCTTT. Amino acids: CASSLVQGVTEAFF.

The rearrangement links TRBV7-3 to TRBJ2-2; D gene unclear. The CDR3 has 16 residues. Germline lookup yields CDR1 SGHTA and CDR2 FQGTGA. Trimming removed 3 bases from V and 7 bases from J, with 18 bases in between. Written as DNA, the CDR3 is TGTGCCAGCAGCTTGGGCCCCTTTGCCGTGGGCGGGGAGCTGTTTTTT. Amino acid sequence: CASSLGPFAVGGELFF.

This clone was counted a single time. V is TRBV9 and J is TRBJ2-6; 7 bases line up with TRBD1. The CDR3 contains 20 residues. Germline lookup yields CDR1 SGDLS and CDR2 YYNGEE. Trimming took 0 bases from V and 1 from J; bases not matched to a gene: 13. CDR3 sequence: CASSVAPGQKLSSGANVLTF. CDR3 bases: TGTGCCAGCAGCGTAGCTCCGGGACAGAAACTCTCTTCTGGGGCCAACGTCCTGACTTTC.

The chain links TRBV11-2 to TRBJ1-4; no firm D call. The V end was cut by 4 bases, the J end by 2 bases, with 11 bases between. The germline V gene encodes CDR1 SGHAT and CDR2 FQNNGV. The CDR3 has 15 amino acids. In nucleotides, the CDR3 is TGTGCCAGCAGCTCCCTGGGAGGGACTAATGAAAAACTGTTTTTT. Its translation is CASSSLGGTNEKLFF.

The chain has TRBV4-1 and TRBJ2-1; 9 nucleotides align to TRBD1. CDR1 and CDR2 (germline): MGHRA, YSYEKL. This CDR3 is 17 amino acids long. Trimming removed 4 bases from V and 6 bases from J; junction bases left unmatched: 13. CDR3 sequence: CASSPNPGTGLTNEQFF. CDR3 in DNA: TGCGCCAGCAGCCCAAATCCCGGGACAGGGCTTACCAATGAGCAGTTCTTC.

A single count supports this clone. The J gene is TRBJ2-7, the V gene TRBV25-1; no reliable D call. The V gene's germline CDR1 is MGHDK and CDR2 SYGVNS. V lost 4 bases, J lost 2 bases, and 12 bases lay in between. The CDR3 consists of 14 residues. The CDR3, as DNA: TGTGCCAGCAGTGCCCCGGGTTCTACCTACGAGCAGTACTTC. This sequence encodes CASSAPGSTYEQYF.

This clone was seen only a few times. The chain uses TRBV7-9 and TRBJ2-3, with a possible D match to TRBD2 (6 bases). CDR1 and CDR2 (germline): SEHNR, FQNEAQ (reference sequence). The length of the CDR3 is 14 residues. V lost 1 base to trimming and J lost 7 bases, with 12 bases between them. The CDR3 nucleotides are TGTGCCAGCAGCTTAGGACATAGGGACTATACGCAGTATTTT. Protein sequence: CASSLGHRDYTQYF. The complete variable domain, with remaining parts taken from reference TRBV7-9 and TRBJ2-3, reads DTGVSQNPRHKITKRGQNVTFRCDPISEHNRLYWYRQTLGQGPEFLTYFQNEAQLEKSRLLSDRFSAERPKGSFSTLEIQRTEQGDSAMYLCASSLGHRDYTQYFGPGTRLTVL.

The gene calls are TRBV23-1 and TRBJ2-7; TRBD1 might be the D (7 bases). TRBV23-1 is an ORF, and what it does is uncertain. This CDR3 has 14 amino acids. Between the trimmed V and J ends, which lost 2 bases and 3 bases, there was a span of 11 bases. The CDR3 sequence: CASSQRGTVYEQYV. CDR3 in DNA: TGCGCCAGCAGTCAACGGGGGACAGTCTACGAGCAGTACGTC.

The chain carries TRBV10-1 and TRBJ2-1; 10 bases are shared with TRBD2. V dropped 3 bases and J dropped 7; count of bases not matched to a gene: 6. The CDR3 is 15 amino acids. The germline CDR1 and CDR2 sequences are WNHNN and SYGVQD (reference sequence). In DNA form, the CDR3 reads TGCGCCAGCAGTGATTCTAGCGGGAGTTGGAATGAGCAGTTCTTC. Its protein product is CASSDSSGSWNEQFF.

The gene calls are TRBV5-1 and TRBJ1-3; tentative D call: TRBD1 (5 bases). Trimming left V 3 bases short and J 0 bases short, with 13 bases between. The CDR3 sequence is 16 residues long. CDR1 SGHRS and CDR2 YFSETQ come from the germline V gene. CDR3 coding DNA: TGCGCCAGCAGCTGGACCCAGGGCATCTCTGGAAACACCATATATTTT. Amino acids: CASSWTQGISGNTIYF. The full variable domain, rest sourced from reference TRBV5-1 and TRBJ1-3, is KAGVTQTPRYLIKTRGQQVTLSCSPISGHRSVSWYQQTPGQGLQFLFEYFSETQRNKGNFPGRFSGRQFSNSRSEMNVSTLELGDSALYLCASSWTQGISGNTIYFGEGSWLTVV.

The rearrangement uses TRBV11-1 and TRBJ1-1, with D maybe TRBD1 (5 bases). This CDR3 contains 14 residues. Germline CDR1 reads SGHAT; CDR2 reads FQDESV (reference sequence). Trimming removed 2 bases from V and 4 bases from J, with 11 bases in between. This CDR3 is CASSLRGRGTEAFF. CDR3 in DNA: TGTGCCAGCAGCTTACGGGGGAGAGGCACTGAAGCTTTCTTT.

CDR3 residues: CASSPFLSGSSTDTQYF. Here the CDR3 DNA reads TGTGCCAGCAGCCCTTTCCTTAGCGGTTCTAGCACAGATACGCAGTATTTT. This sequence joins TRBV9 and TRBJ2-3; a weak D match, TRBD2 (6 bases). Germline CDR1 reads SGDLS; CDR2 reads YYNGEE. This CDR3 contains 17 residues. V was cut by 4 bases and J by 0 bases, with 18 bases left in between. Variable domain in full (rest from reference TRBV9 and TRBJ2-3): DSGVTQTPKHLITATGQRVTLRCSPRSGDLSVYWYQQSLDQGLQFLIQYYNGEERAKGNILERFSAQQFPDLHSELNLSSLELGDSALYFCASSPFLSGSSTDTQYFGPGTRLTVL.

This rearrangement joins TRBV9 to TRBJ1-3; 9 bases align to TRBD1. This CDR3 has 15 residues. The germline gives CDR1 SGDLS, CDR2 YYNGEE. Trimming cost V 4 bases and J 4 bases; bases outside gene matches: 6. The CDR3 here is CASSRQGVAGNTIYF. In DNA, the CDR3 is TGTGCCAGCAGCAGACAGGGGGTAGCGGGAAACACCATATATTTT.

This chain uses TRBV29-1 with TRBJ2-7, with 8 nucleotides matching TRBD2. Germline loops: CDR1 SQVTM, CDR2 ANQGSEA. The J segment lost 5 bases and the V segment lost 5 bases, leaving 2 bases of the junction unmatched. CDR3 length: 11 amino acids. The CDR3 region is CSVREGNEQYV. For the CDR3, the DNA is TGCAGCGTTCGGGAGGGAAACGAGCAGTACGTC.

This clone was observed a single time. The chain joins TRBV15 to TRBJ1-2; perhaps TRBD1 as D (6 bases). This CDR3 has 12 residues. Germline-derived CDR1 and CDR2 are LNHNV and YYDKDF (reference sequence). Trimming took 5 bases from V and 5 from J, leaving 9 bases between them. The CDR3 loop is CATSPTGYGYTF. In DNA form, the CDR3 reads TGTGCCACCAGCCCTACAGGGTATGGCTACACCTTC.

The chain employs TRBV6-1 and TRBJ2-1; 10 bases match TRBD1. The CDR3 length is 14 residues. CDR1 is MNHNS, CDR2 SASEGT, per germline. J lost 5 bases, V lost 7 bases, and 5 bases had no gene match. CDR3 amino acids: CASIDRGLDNEQFF. The CDR3 bases are TGTGCCAGCATTGACAGGGGGCTGGACAATGAGCAGTTCTTC.

V and J are TRBV19 and TRBJ1-1; 8 bases map to TRBD1. J was trimmed by 5 bases and V by 10 bases; bases with no gene match: 12. CDR1 is LNHDA, CDR2 SQIVND, per germline (reference sequence). CDR3 length: 14 residues. CDR3 in DNA: TGTGCCACCAGCACCGGACAGGGTAGAACTGAAGCTTTCTTT. Translated: CATSTGQGRTEAFF. The whole variable domain, filled in from reference TRBV19 and TRBJ1-1, reads DGGITQSPKYLFRKEGQNVTLSCEQNLNHDAMYWYRQDPGQGLRLIYYSQIVNDFQKGDIAEGYSVSREKKESFPLTVTSAQKNPTAFYLCATSTGQGRTEAFFGQGTRLTVV.